Presented here are 15 T cell receptor beta chains from one specimen sequenced in a study of shared T cell receptors in the human thymus. Sequenced by immunoSEQ multiplex PCR; TCRdb stores in-frame clones only, minus some. The sample carries roughly 550,000 clones, roughly 74% recorded once. This same sample was also part of a study on human thymus T cells.

Sequencing was done on a sample of thymocytes. The receptors here all came from a boy younger than two with a congenital heart defect.

The chain joins TRBV4-3 to TRBJ1-5, with a tentative D call TRBD1 (5 bases). The CDR3 is 16 amino acids. V was shortened by 1 base and J by 5 bases, with 15 bases between the two germline ends. Looked up from germline, CDR1 is LGHNA and CDR2 is YSLEER. CDR3 DNA sequence: TGCGCCAGCAGCCAAGGTTGGACAAAAGGTGATCAGCCCCAGCATTTT. Its protein is CASSQGWTKGDQPQHF.

J is TRBJ2-2 and V is TRBV23-1; 7 bases map to TRBD1. TRBV23-1 is given ORF status, its function remaining uncertain. The CDR3 has 18 amino acids. J lost 5 bases, V lost 0 bases, and 12 bases had no gene match. The CDR3, as DNA: TGCGCCAGCAGTCAATCTATATCTTTTCAGGGGGAAACCGGGGAGCTGTTTTTT. Its translation is CASSQSISFQGETGELFF.

The CDR3 sequence: CASSEQGQLTNEKLFF. In DNA form, the CDR3 reads TGTGCCAGCAGTGAACAGGGTCAGCTAACTAATGAAAAACTGTTTTTT. V is TRBV6-1 and J is TRBJ1-4; TRBD1 might be the D (5 bases). This CDR3 region has 16 residues. V was pared by 2 bases and J by 1 base, with 11 bases between. Germline CDR1 reads MNHNS; CDR2 reads SASEGT.

The gene calls are TRBV7-9 and TRBJ1-2, with 9 bases lining up with TRBD1. CDR1 and CDR2 (germline): SEHNR, FQNEAQ (reference sequence). The CDR3 loop spans 19 amino acids. J lost 4 bases, V lost 0 bases, and 15 bases had no gene match. The CDR3 DNA is TGTGCCAGCAGCTTAGCTGATTCCCTCTACAGGGGGCGAGGCTATGGCTACACCTTC. Protein sequence: CASSLADSLYRGRGYGYTF.

This clone was seen only once. The V and J genes are TRBV7-2 and TRBJ1-2, with D possibly being TRBD1 (6 bases). The ends were cut back, 2 bases at V and 0 bases at J, with 19 bases in the middle. Germline assignment: CDR1 SGHTA and CDR2 FQGNSA. The CDR3 consists of 18 residues. CDR3 nucleotides: TGTGCCAGCAGCTTATGGTGGGACATTAACCTCCCTAACTATGGCTACACCTTC. Translation: CASSLWWDINLPNYGYTF.

The chain carries TRBV27 and TRBJ2-2, with D uncertain. The V gene lost 2 bases and the J gene lost 3 bases, with 10 bases spanning the gap. The CDR3 sequence is 15 residues long. Germline V gene sequence: CDR1 MNHEY, CDR2 SMNVEV (reference sequence). This CDR3 is CASSLPGTDTGELFF. The CDR3 DNA sequence: TGTGCCAGCAGTTTACCGGGTACGGACACCGGGGAGCTGTTTTTT.

This clone was found once. The V and J genes are TRBV4-3 and TRBJ2-7, with 13 bases identical to TRBD2. CDR3 length equals 15 residues. From germline, CDR1 is LGHNA and CDR2 YSLEER. Germline trimming cut 3 bases from V and 7 bases from J; bases unmatched to any gene: 6. This chain's CDR3 is CASSQRKGLAGEQYF. The CDR3 DNA reads TGCGCCAGCAGCCAGAGAAAGGGACTAGCGGGGGAGCAGTACTTC.

The V gene is TRBV27, the J gene TRBJ2-1; TRBD2 matches at 12 bases. Germline values: CDR1 MNHEY, CDR2 SMNVEV (reference sequence). The CDR3 sequence is 18 residues long. Trimming removed 6 bases from V and 3 bases from J; junction bases left unmatched: 12. CDR3 amino acids: CASSDLAGGLDRYNEQFF. For the CDR3, the DNA is TGTGCCAGCAGCGACCTAGCGGGAGGGTTGGATCGCTACAATGAGCAGTTCTTC.

This chain connects TRBV18 to TRBJ2-1; 9 bases line up with TRBD1. The CDR3 totals 14 residues. The junction had 2 bases not matched to a gene; V was cut back by 3 bases and J by 5 bases. Germline V gene data show CDR1 as KGHSH and CDR2 as LQKENI. The CDR3 spells CASSPDRGHNEQFF. CDR3 nucleotide sequence: TGTGCCAGCTCACCGGACAGGGGCCACAATGAGCAGTTCTTC.

The J gene is TRBJ2-2, the V gene TRBV4-1, with 9 bases identical to TRBD2. Germline V lookup: CDR1 MGHRA, CDR2 YSYEKL. V was clipped by 5 bases and J by 6 bases; unmatched bases: 16. The CDR3 is 18 amino acids. The CDR3 sequence: CASSVPGLAYRVPGELFF. Here the CDR3 DNA reads TGCGCCAGCAGCGTACCGGGACTAGCTTATCGGGTCCCCGGGGAGCTGTTTTTT.

J is TRBJ2-1 and V is TRBV29-1; TRBD1 matches 7 bases. CDR1 SQVTM and CDR2 ANQGSEA come from the germline V gene. The CDR3 covers 14 residues. V gave up 7 bases and J gave up 1 base; unmatched junction bases: 7. The CDR3 coding sequence is TGCAGCGGGTCACCGGGACAGTCCTACAATGAGCAGTTCTTC. Protein sequence: CSGSPGQSYNEQFF.

V usage is TRBV7-2 and J usage is TRBJ2-1, with 7 nucleotides matching TRBD2. The length of the CDR3 is 16 residues. V gave up 3 bases and J gave up 10 bases; unmatched junction bases: 15. CDR1 and CDR2 from the germline V gene are SGHTA and FQGNSA. CDR3 amino acids: CASSLPTAGPRSEQFF. The CDR3 nucleotides are TGTGCCAGCAGCTTGCCGACAGCGGGACCTCGCAGCGAGCAGTTCTTC.

V and J are TRBV4-3 and TRBJ2-1, with 7 bases lining up with TRBD1. There are 18 residues in the CDR3. The trim removed 2 bases at V and 1 base at J, leaving 11 bases unmatched. Germline-derived CDR1 and CDR2 are LGHNA and YSLEER. The CDR3 sequence: CASSQRNTGVGSYNEQFF. In DNA, the CDR3 is TGCGCCAGCAGCCAAAGGAACACAGGGGTTGGTTCCTACAATGAGCAGTTCTTC.

CDR3 residues: CASSLGEVGLDPSYEQYF. In DNA, the CDR3 is TGTGCCAGCAGCTTAGGGGAGGTTGGCCTAGACCCAAGCTACGAGCAGTACTTC. This sequence joins TRBV7-9 and TRBJ2-7, with D possibly TRBD2 on 6 matching bases. The CDR3 extends over 18 amino acids. V lost 1 base, J lost 3 bases, and 22 bases lay in between. Germline V gene data show CDR1 as SEHNR and CDR2 as FQNEAQ (reference sequence).

The rearrangement links TRBV7-9 to TRBJ2-7; a weak D match, TRBD2 (6 bases). CDR3 length equals 16 residues. Trimming removed 1 base from V and 5 bases from J, with 18 bases in between. The V gene's germline CDR1 is SEHNR and CDR2 FQNEAQ (reference sequence). The CDR3 DNA reads as TGTGCCAGCAGCTTAGGGGGTGGACTAAAGATGGACGAGCAGTACTTC. Translated: CASSLGGGLKMDEQYF.